This T cell receptor (beta chain) was recovered during a study of T cells after yellow fever vaccination. Study findings and constraints: A small proportion of clonotypes was detected in both the CD4 and CD8 compartments. Re-detected after boosting: most primary clones, almost 98% of CD4 and 80% to 90% of CD8. It was the secondary response that reached its peak faster, day 5 versus 15, but it was weaker.

A process of 5'RACE template switching, which added a universal primer site and UMIs, was used to make TCR cDNA. TCRdb reprocessed the 5' RACE reads via MiXCR and lists one record per CDR3 protein. The table records around 500,000 distinct CDR3 sequences, around a fifth of them present only once. Germline CDR1 and CDR2: LGHDT and YNNKEL (reference sequence). The CDR3 contains 13 residues. V gave up 2 bases and J gave up 6 bases; unmatched junction bases: 3. In the case of this clonotype: Its cognate antigen is unknown.

V and J are TRBV3-1 and TRBJ2-7; 8 bases are shared with TRBD1. The source is a man younger than 35 who received the YFV17D yellow fever vaccine. Here the sequenced sample was PBMCs, taken roughly 20 days after the first yellow fever vaccination. The DNA for the CDR3 is TGTGCCAGCAGCCAATGGACAGGGAGCGAGCAGTACTTC. As protein: CASSQWTGSEQYF.